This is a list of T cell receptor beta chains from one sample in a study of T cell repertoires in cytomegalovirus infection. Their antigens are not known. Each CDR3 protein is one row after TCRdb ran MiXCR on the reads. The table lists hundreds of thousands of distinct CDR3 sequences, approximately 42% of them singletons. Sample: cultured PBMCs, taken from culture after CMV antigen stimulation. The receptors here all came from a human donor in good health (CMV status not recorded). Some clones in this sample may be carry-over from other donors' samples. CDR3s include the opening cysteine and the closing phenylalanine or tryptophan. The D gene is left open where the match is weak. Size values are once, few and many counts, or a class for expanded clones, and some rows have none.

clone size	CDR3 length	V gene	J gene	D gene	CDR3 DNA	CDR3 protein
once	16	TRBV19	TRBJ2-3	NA	TGTGCCAGTAGTATAGATCGGGGCGGCCACACAGATACGCAGTATTTT	CASSIDRGGHTDTQYF
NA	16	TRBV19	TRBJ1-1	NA	TGTGCCAGTAGTATTTTATCCGGGGCAAAGAACACTGAAGCTTTCTTT	CASSILSGAKNTEAFF
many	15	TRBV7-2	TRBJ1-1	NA	TGTGCCAGCAGCTACCGGGGCAGGGTGGACACTGAAGCTTTCTTT	CASSYRGRVDTEAFF
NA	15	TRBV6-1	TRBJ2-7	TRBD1	TGTGCCAGCAGTGCGGGGACAGGGGGGACGAGCGAGCAGTACTTC	CASSAGTGGTSEQYF
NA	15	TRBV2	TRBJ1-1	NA	TGTGCCAGCAGTGAAGCCAGGGTGGCTGGCACTGAAGCTTTCTTT	CASSEARVAGTEAFF
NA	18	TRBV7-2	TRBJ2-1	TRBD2	TGTGCCAGCAGCTTGAGGTTCGGGACTAGCGGATTGGGGAATGAGCAGTTCTTC	CASSLRFGTSGLGNEQFF
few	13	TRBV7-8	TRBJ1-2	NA	TGTGCCAGCAGCCCGCGCGCGGTTAATGGCTACACCTTC	CASSPRAVNGYTF
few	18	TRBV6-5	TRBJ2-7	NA	TGTGCCAGCAGTTACGCCGCAGGGGCAGGGTTAATGTCGTACGAGCAGTACTTC	CASSYAAGAGLMSYEQYF
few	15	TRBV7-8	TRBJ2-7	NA	TGTGCCAGCAGCCGTACAGCGAACCGACCCTACGAGCAGTACTTC	CASSRTANRPYEQYF
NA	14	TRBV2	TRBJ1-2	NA	TGTGCCAGCAGCCGGGACTCAATGGGCTATGGCTACACCTTC	CASSRDSMGYGYTF
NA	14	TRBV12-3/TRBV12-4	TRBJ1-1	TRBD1	TGTGCCAGCAGCCCGACAGGGGGCCAGACTGAAGCTTTCTTT	CASSPTGGQTEAFF
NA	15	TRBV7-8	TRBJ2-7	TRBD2	TGTGCCAGCAGCGTCCCTAGCGGGAGGAGTTACGAGCAGTACTTC	CASSVPSGRSYEQYF
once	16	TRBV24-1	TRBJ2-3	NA	TGTGCCACCAGTGATCTTCAGGGAACTAGCACAGATACGCAGTATTTT	CATSDLQGTSTDTQYF
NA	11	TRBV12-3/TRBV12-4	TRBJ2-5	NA	TGTGCCAGCAGTGCCATGGTGCTCCGGTACTTC	CASSAMVLRYF
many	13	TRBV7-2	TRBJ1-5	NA	TGTGCCAGCAGCTTAGCCCGAAATCAGCCCCAGCATTTT	CASSLARNQPQHF
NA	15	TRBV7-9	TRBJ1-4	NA	TGTGCCAGCAGCTTAGATAGGGGGGCTGGAGAAAAACTGTTTTTT	CASSLDRGAGEKLFF
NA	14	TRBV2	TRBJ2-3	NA	TGTGCCAGCAGCGACCAGACTAGTTCCGATACGCAGTATTTT	CASSDQTSSDTQYF
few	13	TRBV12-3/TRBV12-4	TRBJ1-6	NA	TGTGCCAGCAGCGCAGGACTTAATTCACCCCTCCACTTT	CASSAGLNSPLHF
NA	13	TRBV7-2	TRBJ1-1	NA	TGTGCCAGCAGCTTAGTAACCGGTACTGAAGCTTTCTTT	CASSLVTGTEAFF
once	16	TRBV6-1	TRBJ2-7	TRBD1	TGTGCCAGCAAAGAGGCAGCAGAGACAAGGGGGCGCGAGCAGTACTTC	CASKEAAETRGREQYF
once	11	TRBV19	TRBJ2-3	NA	TGTGCCAGTAAGGTCCTAGATACGCAGTATTTT	CASKVLDTQYF
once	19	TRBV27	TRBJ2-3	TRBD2	TGTGCCAGCACCTCTCTCCAGCGGGAGTTCATCGGTAGCACAGATACGCAGTATTTT	CASTSLQREFIGSTDTQYF